These 28 T cell receptor beta chains were all obtained from the same sample, sequenced in a study of T-cell memory formation after mild COVID-19. TCRdb re-called the 5' RACE reads with MiXCR, one entry per CDR3 protein. This sample has 400,000 or so distinct CDR3 sequences; roughly 20% occur once, and the top ten carry 8.4%. Material for sequencing was PBMCs or a T cell subset sorted from them (not recorded which). The origin of the receptors is an adult woman who had mild COVID-19 (a few samples of this study predate the infection). Cell type and time point are not known.

The chain recombines TRBV7-9 with TRBJ1-2; TRBD1 aligns across 8 bases. V shed 5 bases and J 8 bases; nucleotides not matched to a gene: 7. This CDR3 spans 13 amino acids. CDR1 and CDR2 (germline): SEHNR, FQNEAQ (reference sequence). The CDR3 nucleotides read TGTGCCAGCAGCCCAGGACAGGGTTGGGGCTACACCTTC. Residues: CASSPGQGWGYTF.

The V and J genes are TRBV28 and TRBJ2-5; D call uncertain. V lost 5 bases, J lost 3 bases, and 13 bases lay in between. The CDR3 is made up of 14 amino acids. Germline assignment: CDR1 MDHEN and CDR2 SYDVKM. The CDR3 protein is CASSPPNFEETQYF. In DNA form, the CDR3 reads TGTGCCAGCAGTCCCCCGAATTTCGAAGAGACCCAGTACTTC.

The V and J genes are TRBV6-5 and TRBJ2-1; D not certain. With 7 bases removed from V and 2 bases from J, the gap between germline ends came to 9 bases. The germline gives CDR1 MNHEY, CDR2 SVGAGI. This CDR3 spans 13 amino acids. DNA for the CDR3: TGTGCCAGCACGAGCGCTACCTACAATGAGCAGTTCTTC. Translated: CASTSATYNEQFF.

This clonotype was seen ten or more times. J is TRBJ2-6 and V is TRBV7-2, with 8 bases matching TRBD1. This CDR3 has 17 residues. CDR1 and CDR2 from the germline V gene are SGHTA and FQGNSA. V lost 5 bases, J lost 0 bases, and 6 bases stayed unmatched. The CDR3 sequence: CASSAGTGLSGANVLTF. The CDR3 DNA is TGTGCCAGCAGCGCCGGGACAGGCCTCTCTGGGGCCAACGTCCTGACTTTC.

This clonotype was seen only a few times. One end of the junction does not line up with germline, which may come from a read error. The chain joins TRBV7-8 to TRBJ2-7; 7 nucleotides line up with TRBD1. Germline lookup yields CDR1 SGHVS and CDR2 FQNEAQ. The CDR3 runs to 13 residues. The CDR3 nucleotides are TGTGCCAGCAGGTTAGGGGGCACCTACGAGCAGTACTTC. The encoded protein is CASRLGGTYEQYF.

The chain carries TRBV3-1 and TRBJ1-1, with 7 bases aligning to TRBD1. The CDR3 is made up of 14 amino acids. Trimming removed 3 bases from V and 3 bases from J; junction bases left unmatched: 4. Germline V gene lookup returns CDR1 LGHDT and CDR2 YNNKEL (reference sequence). The CDR3 is CASSQGQQYTEAFF. CDR3 DNA sequence: TGTGCCAGCAGCCAGGGACAGCAGTACACTGAAGCTTTCTTT.

Only a few counts were recorded for this clonotype. The chain links TRBV20-1 to TRBJ2-3; TRBD2 matches 12 bases. V lost 0 bases to trimming and J lost 2 bases; unmatched junction nucleotides: 12. The germline V gene encodes CDR1 DFQATT and CDR2 SNEGSKA (reference sequence). This CDR3 comprises 19 residues. The CDR3 region is CSARDLMLAGGLFTDTQYF. The CDR3 nucleotides are TGCAGTGCTAGAGATCTTATGCTAGCGGGGGGGCTCTTCACAGATACGCAGTATTTT.

The rearrangement joins TRBV5-1 to TRBJ2-3; TRBD1 matches at 8 bases. Germline CDR1 SGHRS, CDR2 YFSETQ. V shed 2 bases and J 7 bases; nucleotides not matched to a gene: 9. The CDR3 is 15 residues long. CDR3 nucleotides: TGCGCCAGCAGCTTACAGGGGGGATCGGGGAATACGCAGTATTTT. Residues: CASSLQGGSGNTQYF. Drawing the rest from reference TRBV5-1 and TRBJ2-3, the complete variable domain is KAGVTQTPRYLIKTRGQQVTLSCSPISGHRSVSWYQQTPGQGLQFLFEYFSETQRNKGNFPGRFSGRQFSNSRSEMNVSTLELGDSALYLCASSLQGGSGNTQYFGPGTRLTVL.

The chain carries TRBV6-2 or TRBV6-3 and TRBJ2-7, with TRBD2 identical over 12 bases. The CDR3 length is 15 residues. Unmatched junction bases numbered 10, after V lost 6 bases and J lost 7 bases. The germline gives CDR1 MNHEY, CDR2 SVGEGT. The CDR3 loop reads CASRPLAGGPREQYF. The CDR3 DNA reads TGTGCCAGCAGGCCCCTAGCGGGAGGGCCGAGGGAGCAGTACTTC.

This clonotype was observed a handful of times. The chain employs TRBV20-1 and TRBJ2-1; perhaps D is TRBD1 or TRBD2 (5 bases each). The V gene lost 3 bases and the J gene lost 2 bases, with 8 bases spanning the gap. The germline CDR1 and CDR2 sequences are DFQATT and SNEGSKA (reference sequence). CDR3 length: 13 amino acids. The CDR3 DNA is TGCAGTGCTAGTTTGGGACCCTACAATGAGCAGTTCTTC. This codes for CSASLGPYNEQFF.

V usage is TRBV20-1 and J usage is TRBJ2-3; no reliable D call. V gave up 7 bases and J gave up 7 bases, with 18 bases separating them. Germline CDR1 and CDR2: DFQATT and SNEGSKA (reference sequence). CDR3 size: 13 residues. The CDR3 sequence is CSGRVTGPHTQYF. The DNA of the CDR3 is TGCAGTGGAAGGGTCACGGGTCCTCATACGCAGTATTTT.

This chain connects TRBV29-1 to TRBJ2-6; either TRBD1 or TRBD2 may supply D (5 bases each). Trimming left V 3 bases short and J 2 bases short, with 5 bases between. CDR1 is SQVTM and CDR2 is ANQGSEA in the germline V gene. The CDR3 length is 13 residues. Written as DNA, the CDR3 is TGCAGCGTTGAGGGGGCTGGGGCCAACGTCCTGACTTTC. Translating it yields CSVEGAGANVLTF.

This clonotype appeared a few times. The chain uses TRBV24-1 and TRBJ2-6; tentatively, D is TRBD1 (6 bases). The CDR3 is 15 residues long. From germline, CDR1 is KGHDR and CDR2 SFDVKD. V was cut by 9 bases and J by 2 bases, with 13 bases left in between. The CDR3 nucleotides are TGTGCCACCGGGACATTGCCCCCTGGGGCCAACGTCCTGACTTTC. Residues: CATGTLPPGANVLTF.

The J gene is TRBJ2-7, the V gene TRBV7-9; D perhaps matches TRBD1 (5 bases). The germline V and J ends were trimmed by 5 bases and 0 bases, with 11 bases remaining between them. The CDR3 contains 14 residues. The V gene's germline CDR1 is SEHNR and CDR2 FQNEAQ (reference sequence). The CDR3: CASSRQSNSYEQYF. As DNA, the CDR3 is TGTGCCAGCAGCCGACAGTCGAACTCCTACGAGCAGTACTTC.

The chain joins TRBV27 to TRBJ2-1, with D perhaps TRBD1 or TRBD2 (5 bases each). Germline V gene data show CDR1 as MNHEY and CDR2 as SMNVEV (reference sequence). V gave up 6 bases and J gave up 9 bases, with 12 bases separating them. The CDR3 consists of 12 residues. The CDR3 spells CASSPGAPEQFF. The CDR3 DNA follows: TGTGCCAGCAGCCCCGGGGCTCCTGAGCAGTTCTTC.

This clonotype was counted ten times or more. The CDR3 region is CSAPRAGQTYEQYF. The CDR3, as DNA: TGCAGTGCTCCGAGAGCGGGGCAGACCTACGAGCAGTACTTC. The gene calls are TRBV20-1 and TRBJ2-7; TRBD2 matches at 7 bases. The V and J ends lost 5 bases and 2 bases, in that order; junction bases with no gene match: 9. The germline CDR1 and CDR2 sequences are DFQATT and SNEGSKA (reference sequence). The CDR3 is 14 amino acids.

The chain recombines TRBV5-1 with TRBJ2-2; D is uncertain. The CDR3 extends over 15 amino acids. The germline CDR1 and CDR2 sequences are SGHRS and YFSETQ. Trimming took off 0 bases at V and 2 bases at J, with 8 bases between the two ends. The CDR3, as DNA: TGCGCCAGCAGCTTGGGACATACTAACACCGGGGAGCTGTTTTTT. This gives the protein CASSLGHTNTGELFF.

The J gene is TRBJ2-4, the V gene TRBV5-1; TRBD2 matches 10 bases. Germline CDR1 SGHRS, CDR2 YFSETQ. The V segment lost 1 base and the J segment 0 bases; nucleotides outside the gene matches: 7. The CDR3 spans 18 residues. CDR3 DNA sequence: TGCGCCAGCAGCTTGACTAGCGGGATATTGCTAGCCAAAAACATTCAGTACTTC. Its protein is CASSLTSGILLAKNIQYF.

V usage is TRBV20-1 and J usage is TRBJ2-1, with 8 bases fitting TRBD1. CDR3 length: 12 amino acids. CDR1 is DFQATT and CDR2 is SNEGSKA in the germline V gene (reference sequence). The CDR3 spells CTGGVVVGEQFF. The CDR3 DNA follows: TGCACAGGGGGCGTCGTCGTCGGTGAGCAGTTCTTC.

As regards this clonotype: One end of the junction fails to match germline, which may point to a read error. The V gene is TRBV9, the J gene TRBJ2-1; TRBD2 might be the D (6 bases). Germline V gives CDR1 SGDLS, CDR2 YYNGEE. This CDR3 is 14 amino acids long. The CDR3 region is CASSVDARGNEQLF. The CDR3 coding sequence is TGTGCCAGCAGCGTGGACGCGCGGGGTAATGAGCAGTTATTC. The full variable domain, completed using reference TRBV9 and TRBJ2-1, is DSGVTQTPKHLITATGQRVTLRCSPRSGDLSVYWYQQSLDQGLQFLIQYYNGEERAKGNILERFSAQQFPDLHSELNLSSLELGDSALYFCASSVDARGNEQLFGPGTRLTVL.

This chain joins TRBV12-3 or TRBV12-4 and TRBJ2-3, with D maybe TRBD1 (6 bases). V lost 6 bases and J lost 5, with 9 bases in between. The CDR3 runs to 12 residues. The CDR3 DNA sequence: TGTGCCAGCAGCACAGGGCAAGATACGCAGTATTTT. It yields the protein CASSTGQDTQYF.

This clonotype was recorded at least ten times. The chain has TRBV12-3 or TRBV12-4 and TRBJ1-2, with TRBD1 as a possible D gene (6 bases). V lost 2 bases, J lost 6 bases, and 13 bases lay in between. The CDR3 length is 14 residues. The CDR3 coding sequence is TGTGCCAGCAGTTTAAGGCTGGACAGTCATGGCTACACCTTC. Encoded protein: CASSLRLDSHGYTF.

V is TRBV12-3 or TRBV12-4 and J is TRBJ2-7; D is unresolved. Trimming removed 3 bases from V and 5 bases from J, with 14 bases in between. The CDR3 sequence is 14 residues long. CDR3 coding DNA: TGTGCCAGCAGTTTTGGTACTACCCCCGACGAGCAGTACTTC. It codes for CASSFGTTPDEQYF.

A few counts support this clonotype. The genes are TRBV5-1 and TRBJ2-2, with D hard to call. This CDR3 contains 14 residues. V was trimmed by 0 bases and J by 4 bases, leaving 7 bases between them. Germline loops: CDR1 SGHRS, CDR2 YFSETQ. Here the CDR3 reads CASSLDPGTGELFF. The CDR3 DNA follows: TGCGCCAGCAGCTTGGATCCAGGCACCGGGGAGCTGTTTTTT. The variable domain in full, with the rest retrieved from reference TRBV5-1 and TRBJ2-2, is KAGVTQTPRYLIKTRGQQVTLSCSPISGHRSVSWYQQTPGQGLQFLFEYFSETQRNKGNFPGRFSGRQFSNSRSEMNVSTLELGDSALYLCASSLDPGTGELFFGEGSRLTVL.

The rearrangement uses TRBV18 and TRBJ2-7; D remains ambiguous. The germline gives CDR1 KGHSH, CDR2 LQKENI. The CDR3 is 13 residues long. Trimming left V 4 bases short and J 6 bases short, with 13 bases between. The DNA for the CDR3 is TGTGCCAGCTCACTTCTGGACGCGTTCGAGCAGTACTTC. Translating gives CASSLLDAFEQYF.

The J gene is TRBJ1-1, the V gene TRBV30; D unresolved. The ends were cut back, 0 bases at V and 1 base at J, with 9 bases in the middle. Per germline, CDR1 GTSNPN and CDR2 SVGIG (reference sequence). CDR3 length: 14 amino acids. The CDR3 loop is CAWSVPSRNTEAFF. The CDR3 nucleotides are TGTGCCTGGAGTGTACCGTCGAGGAACACTGAAGCTTTCTTT.

The chain is built from TRBV7-3 and TRBJ2-1; D may be TRBD2 (6 bases). The CDR3 spans 14 residues. Germline assignment: CDR1 SGHTA and CDR2 FQGTGA. Trimming pared 5 bases from V and 4 bases from J, leaving 12 bases between. The CDR3 DNA reads TGTGCCAGCAGCCCGAGGGACTCTTACAATGAGCAGTTCTTC. It is translated as CASSPRDSYNEQFF.

The chain combines TRBV7-2 with TRBJ2-1, with unresolved D. This CDR3 contains 14 residues. Trimming shortened V by 6 bases and J by 7 bases, and 16 bases separated the two germline ends. CDR1 is SGHTA, CDR2 FQGNSA, per germline. The chain's CDR3 is CASSLKVGGNEQFF. Here the CDR3 DNA reads TGTGCCAGCAGTCTTAAGGTCGGCGGTAATGAGCAGTTCTTC.